This entry describes one T cell receptor (beta chain). Its cognate antigen is unknown. The data were produced by immunoSEQ multiplex PCR, yet TCRdb's version contains in-frame clones alone and is incomplete. The top ten hold about 3.5% of the sample, which has some 150,000 clones, just over 90% seen once. The length of the CDR3 is 15 residues. Trimming at V came to 5 bases and at J to 2 bases, leaving 5 bases not matched to a gene. The V gene's germline CDR1 is SGHDT and CDR2 YYEEEE. The sample originates from a study of T cell responses to AZD1222 COVID-19 vaccine. Study summary: Whether given at about 4 or about 12 weeks, second doses were pooled.

Findings and limits, study-wide: No day 14 peak samples; only post-peak repertoires were characterized. The donors showed a predominance of white British ancestry and of females, with possible underestimation of clonal diversity.

The chain employs TRBV5-6 and TRBJ1-1, with 11 bases identical to TRBD1. This specimen was peripheral blood, taken on day 0 of AZD1222 vaccination. The receptor comes from an adult in good health. The CDR3 coding sequence is TGTGCCAGCAGGCGGGGACAGGGGGTAAACACTGAAGCTTTCTTT. This sequence encodes CASRRGQGVNTEAFF. The whole variable domain, remainder taken from reference TRBV5-6 and TRBJ1-1, is DAGVTQSPTHLIKTRGQQVTLRCSPKSGHDTVSWYQQALGQGPQFIFQYYEEEERQRGNFPDRFSGHQFPNYSSELNVNALLLGDSALYLCASRRGQGVNTEAFFGQGTRLTVV.